Sequencing of this TCR beta chain was carried out in a study of CD8 T cells in Susac syndrome. Findings of the study overall: The relatively small number of individuals in the TCR sequencing and HLA analysis was acknowledged by the study.

Sequencing of TCR beta was performed on blood CD8+ T cells and on blood CD4+ T cells. In contrast to the negatively isolated CD8+ and CD4+ T cells, TEMRA cells were FACS-enriched. This clonotype appeared a single time. The antigen is not known. Germline V lookup: CDR1 KGHDR, CDR2 SFDVKD. V dropped 3 bases and J dropped 2 bases, with 11 bases sitting between them. The CDR3 runs 15 residues. After extraction with the RNeasy kit, about 0.45 to 1 ug of the RNA was reverse transcribed using random hexamers. Amplification of TCR beta CDR3 used immunoSEQ multiplex PCR across 54 Vbeta and 13 Jbeta. TCRdb reanalysed the immunoSEQ multiplex PCR reads using MiXCR and keeps one entry per CDR3 protein. The sample has about 300,000 distinct CDR3 sequences, 89% seen once.

The clonotype originates from a human donor with multiple sclerosis. The V call is TRBV24-1, the J call TRBJ2-3; TRBD2 is a possible D gene (5 bases). Sequenced material: CD8+ T cells from PBMCs. The CDR3 loop is CATSDHLAPTDTQYF. The CDR3 DNA reads as TGTGCCACCAGTGATCATCTAGCCCCCACAGATACGCAGTATTTT.